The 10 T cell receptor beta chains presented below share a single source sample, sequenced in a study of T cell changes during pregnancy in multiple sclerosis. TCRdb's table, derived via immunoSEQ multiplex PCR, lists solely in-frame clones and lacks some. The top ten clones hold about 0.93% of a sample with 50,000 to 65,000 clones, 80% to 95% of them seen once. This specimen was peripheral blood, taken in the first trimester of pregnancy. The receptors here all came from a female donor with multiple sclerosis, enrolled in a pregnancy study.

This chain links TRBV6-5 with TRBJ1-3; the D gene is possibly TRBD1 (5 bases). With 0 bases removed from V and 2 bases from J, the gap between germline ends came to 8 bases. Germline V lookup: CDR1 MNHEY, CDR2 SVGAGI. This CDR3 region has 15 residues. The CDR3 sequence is CASSYSWGAGNTIYF. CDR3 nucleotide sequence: TGTGCCAGCAGTTACTCGTGGGGGGCTGGAAACACCATATATTTT.

For the CDR3, the DNA is TGTGCCAGCAGCGCCGGGACAGGGAGTCAGCCCCAGCATTTT. It is translated as CASSAGTGSQPQHF. This chain uses TRBV11-2 with TRBJ1-5; 9 bases are shared with TRBD1. The CDR3 extends over 14 amino acids. V shed 5 bases and J 6 bases; nucleotides not matched to a gene: 5. Germline V gene data show CDR1 as SGHAT and CDR2 as FQNNGV. Supplemented by reference TRBV11-2 and TRBJ1-5, the full variable domain reads EAGVAQSPRYKIIEKRQSVAFWCNPISGHATLYWYQQILGQGPKLLIQFQNNGVVDDSQLPKDRFSAERLKGVDSTLKIQPAKLEDSAVYLCASSAGTGSQPQHFGDGTRLSIL.

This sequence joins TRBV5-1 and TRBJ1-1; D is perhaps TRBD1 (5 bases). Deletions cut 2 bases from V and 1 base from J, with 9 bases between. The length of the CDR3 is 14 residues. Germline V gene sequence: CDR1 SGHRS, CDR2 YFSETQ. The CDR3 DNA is TGCGCCAGCAGCTTCGGAGGGGAGAACACTGAAGCTTTCTTT. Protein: CASSFGGENTEAFF.

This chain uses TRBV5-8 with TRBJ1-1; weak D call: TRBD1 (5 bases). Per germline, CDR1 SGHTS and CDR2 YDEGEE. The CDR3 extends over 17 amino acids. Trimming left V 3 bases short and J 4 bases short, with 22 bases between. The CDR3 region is CASSWGGTGQWGTEAFF. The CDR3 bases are TGTGCCAGCAGCTGGGGGGGGACGGGCCAGTGGGGCACTGAAGCTTTCTTT.

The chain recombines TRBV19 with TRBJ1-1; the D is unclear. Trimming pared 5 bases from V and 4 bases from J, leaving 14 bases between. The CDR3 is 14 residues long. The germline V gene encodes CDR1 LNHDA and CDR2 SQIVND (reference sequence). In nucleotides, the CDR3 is TGTGCCAGTAGTTCCTTGACTCTAGGCACTGAAGCTTTCTTT. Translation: CASSSLTLGTEAFF.

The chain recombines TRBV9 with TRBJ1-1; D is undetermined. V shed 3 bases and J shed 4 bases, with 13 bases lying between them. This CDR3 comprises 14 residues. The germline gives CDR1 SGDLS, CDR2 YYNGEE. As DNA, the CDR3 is TGTGCCAGCAGCGCGTCAAGTACGGGCACTGAAGCTTTCTTT. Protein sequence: CASSASSTGTEAFF.

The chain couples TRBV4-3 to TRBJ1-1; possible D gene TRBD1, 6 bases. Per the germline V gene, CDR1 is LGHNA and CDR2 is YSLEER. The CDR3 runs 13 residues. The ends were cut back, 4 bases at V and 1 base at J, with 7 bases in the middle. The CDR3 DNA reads TGCGCCAGCAGCCGGACAGCGAACACTGAAGCTTTCTTT. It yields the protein CASSRTANTEAFF.

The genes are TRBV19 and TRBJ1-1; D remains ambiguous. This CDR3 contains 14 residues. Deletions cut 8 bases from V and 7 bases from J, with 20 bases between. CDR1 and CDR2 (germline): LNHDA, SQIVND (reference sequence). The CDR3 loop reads CASPTGDKKCEAFF. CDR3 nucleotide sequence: TGTGCCAGTCCGACGGGAGACAAGAAATGTGAAGCTTTCTTT.

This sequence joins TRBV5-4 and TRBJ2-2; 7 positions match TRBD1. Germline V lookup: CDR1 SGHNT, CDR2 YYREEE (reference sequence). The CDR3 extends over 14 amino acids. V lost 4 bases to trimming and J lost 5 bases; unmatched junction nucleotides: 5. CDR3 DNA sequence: TGTGCCAGCAGCAGGGACAGATCAACCGGGGAGCTGTTTTTT. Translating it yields CASSRDRSTGELFF.

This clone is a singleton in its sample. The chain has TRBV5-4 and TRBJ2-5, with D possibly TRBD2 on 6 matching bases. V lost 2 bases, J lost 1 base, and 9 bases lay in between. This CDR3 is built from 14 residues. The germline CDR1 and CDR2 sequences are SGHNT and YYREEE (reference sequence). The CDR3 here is CASSFQRVQETQYF. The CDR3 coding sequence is TGTGCCAGCAGCTTCCAGCGGGTCCAAGAGACCCAGTACTTC.